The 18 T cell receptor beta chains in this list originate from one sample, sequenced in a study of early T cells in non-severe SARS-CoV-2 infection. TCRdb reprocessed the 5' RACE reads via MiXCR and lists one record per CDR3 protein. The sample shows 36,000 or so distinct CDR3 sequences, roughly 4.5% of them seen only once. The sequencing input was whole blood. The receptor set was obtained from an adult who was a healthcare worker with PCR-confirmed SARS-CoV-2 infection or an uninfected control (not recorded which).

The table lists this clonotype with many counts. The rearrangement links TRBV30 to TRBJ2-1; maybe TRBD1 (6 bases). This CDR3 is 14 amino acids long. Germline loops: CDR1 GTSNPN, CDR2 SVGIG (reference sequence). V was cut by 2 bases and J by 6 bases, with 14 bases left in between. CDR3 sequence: CAWSRGGPGNEQFF. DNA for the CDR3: TGTGCCTGGAGTAGAGGGGGTCCAGGCAATGAGCAGTTCTTC.

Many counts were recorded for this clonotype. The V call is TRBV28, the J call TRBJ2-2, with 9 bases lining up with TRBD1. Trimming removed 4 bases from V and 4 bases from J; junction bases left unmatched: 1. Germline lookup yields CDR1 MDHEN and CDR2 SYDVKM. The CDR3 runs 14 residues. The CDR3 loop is CASSYRGRTGELFF. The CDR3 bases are TGTGCCAGCAGTTACAGGGGGCGCACCGGGGAGCTGTTTTTT.

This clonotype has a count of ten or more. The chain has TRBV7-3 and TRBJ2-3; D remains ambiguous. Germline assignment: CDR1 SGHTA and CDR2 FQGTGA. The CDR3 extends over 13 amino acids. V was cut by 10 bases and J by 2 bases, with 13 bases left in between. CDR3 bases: TGTGCCATATATACAACCTTCACAGATACGCAGTATTTT. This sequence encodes CAIYTTFTDTQYF.

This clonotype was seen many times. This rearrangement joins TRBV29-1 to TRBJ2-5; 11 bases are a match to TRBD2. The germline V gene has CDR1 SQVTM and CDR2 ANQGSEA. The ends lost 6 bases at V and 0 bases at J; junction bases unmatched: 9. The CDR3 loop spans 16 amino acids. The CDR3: CSVAKGTSGYQETQYF. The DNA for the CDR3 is TGCAGCGTGGCGAAGGGGACTAGCGGCTACCAAGAGACCCAGTACTTC.

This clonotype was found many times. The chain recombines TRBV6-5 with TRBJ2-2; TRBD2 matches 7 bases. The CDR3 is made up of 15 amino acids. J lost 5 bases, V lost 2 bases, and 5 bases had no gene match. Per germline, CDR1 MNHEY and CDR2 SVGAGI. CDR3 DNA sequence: TGTGCCAGCAGTTACCAGACTAGCAGGACCGGGGAGCTGTTTTTT. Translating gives CASSYQTSRTGELFF.

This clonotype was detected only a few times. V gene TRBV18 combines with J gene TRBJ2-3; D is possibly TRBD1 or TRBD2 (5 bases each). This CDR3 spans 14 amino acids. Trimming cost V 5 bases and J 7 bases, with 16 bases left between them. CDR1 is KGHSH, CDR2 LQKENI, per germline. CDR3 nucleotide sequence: TGTGCCAGCTCATCCGGGACCGCAGTAAATACGCAGTATTTT. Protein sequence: CASSSGTAVNTQYF.

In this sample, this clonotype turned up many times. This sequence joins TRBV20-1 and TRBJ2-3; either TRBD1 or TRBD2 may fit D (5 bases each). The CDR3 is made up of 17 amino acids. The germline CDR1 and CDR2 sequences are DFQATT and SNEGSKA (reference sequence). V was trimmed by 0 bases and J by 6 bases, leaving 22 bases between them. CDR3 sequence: CSARDYAEAGWGDTQYF. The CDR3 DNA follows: TGCAGTGCTAGAGATTACGCGGAGGCGGGTTGGGGGGATACGCAGTATTTT.

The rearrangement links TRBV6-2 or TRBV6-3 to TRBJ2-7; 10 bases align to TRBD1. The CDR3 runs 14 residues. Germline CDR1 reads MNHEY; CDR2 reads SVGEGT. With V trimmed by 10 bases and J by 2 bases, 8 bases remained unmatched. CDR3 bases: TGTGCCACCTTGACCGGGACAGGGGCCTACGAGCAGTACTTC. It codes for CATLTGTGAYEQYF.

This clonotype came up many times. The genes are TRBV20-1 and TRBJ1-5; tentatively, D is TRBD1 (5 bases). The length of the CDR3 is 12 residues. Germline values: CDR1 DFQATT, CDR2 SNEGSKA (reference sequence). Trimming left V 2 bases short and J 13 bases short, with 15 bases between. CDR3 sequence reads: CSARPQGSPQHF. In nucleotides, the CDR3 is TGCAGTGCTAGACCGCAGGGAAGCCCTCAGCATTTT.

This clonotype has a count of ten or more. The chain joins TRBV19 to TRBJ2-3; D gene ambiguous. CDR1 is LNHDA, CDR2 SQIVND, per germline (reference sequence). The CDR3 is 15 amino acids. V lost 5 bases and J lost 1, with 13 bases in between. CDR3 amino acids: CASSSDRIRTDTQYF. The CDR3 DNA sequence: TGTGCCAGTAGTTCCGACCGAATCCGCACAGATACGCAGTATTTT.

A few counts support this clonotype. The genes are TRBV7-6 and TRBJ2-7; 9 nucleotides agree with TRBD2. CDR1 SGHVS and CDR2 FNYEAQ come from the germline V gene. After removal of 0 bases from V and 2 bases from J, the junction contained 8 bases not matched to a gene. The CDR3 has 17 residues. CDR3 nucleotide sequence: TGTGCCAGCAGCTTAGCTCTAGCTAGCGGGGACCCCTACGAGCAGTACTTC. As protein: CASSLALASGDPYEQYF.

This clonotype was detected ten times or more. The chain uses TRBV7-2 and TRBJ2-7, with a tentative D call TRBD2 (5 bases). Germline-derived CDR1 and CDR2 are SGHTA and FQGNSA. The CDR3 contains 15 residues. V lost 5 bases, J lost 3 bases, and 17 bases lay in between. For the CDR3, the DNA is TGTGCCAGCAGCGAAGCAACCGGACTGTTCTACGAGCAGTACTTC. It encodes CASSEATGLFYEQYF.

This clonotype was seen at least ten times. CDR3 DNA: TGCAGTGCTAGAGTACCGGGGAGTAATGGCTACACCTTC. It translates to CSARVPGSNGYTF. The V gene is TRBV20-1, the J gene TRBJ1-2; D uncertain. V lost 1 base and J lost 6, with 12 bases in between. Germline lookup yields CDR1 DFQATT and CDR2 SNEGSKA (reference sequence). The CDR3 covers 13 residues.

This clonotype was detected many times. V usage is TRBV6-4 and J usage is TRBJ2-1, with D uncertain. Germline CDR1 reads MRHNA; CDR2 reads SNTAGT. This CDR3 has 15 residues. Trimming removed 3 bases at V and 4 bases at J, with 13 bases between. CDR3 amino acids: CASSEGGTDYNEQFF. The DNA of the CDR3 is TGTGCCAGCAGTGAAGGTGGTACCGATTACAATGAGCAGTTCTTC.

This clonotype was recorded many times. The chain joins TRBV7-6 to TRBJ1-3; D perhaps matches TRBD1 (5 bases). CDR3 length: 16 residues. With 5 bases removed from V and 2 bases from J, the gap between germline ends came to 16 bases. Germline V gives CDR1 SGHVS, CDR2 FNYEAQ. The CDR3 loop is CASSPDRGGAGNTIYF. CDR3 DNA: TGTGCCAGCAGCCCCGACCGAGGAGGGGCTGGAAACACCATATATTTT. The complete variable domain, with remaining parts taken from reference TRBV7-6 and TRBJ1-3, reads GAGVSQSPRYKVTKRGQDVALRCDPISGHVSLYWYRQALGQGPEFLTYFNYEAQQDKSGLPNDRFSAERPEGSISTLTIQRTEQRDSAMYRCASSPDRGGAGNTIYFGEGSWLTVV.

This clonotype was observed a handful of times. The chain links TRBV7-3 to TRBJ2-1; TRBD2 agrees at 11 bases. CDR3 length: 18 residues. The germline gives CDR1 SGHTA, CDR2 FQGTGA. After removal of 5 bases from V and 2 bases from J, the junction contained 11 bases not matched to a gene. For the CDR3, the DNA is TGTGCCAGCAGCCCCCTCGCGCTAGCGGGGGGTCCCTACAATGAGCAGTTCTTC. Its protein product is CASSPLALAGGPYNEQFF.

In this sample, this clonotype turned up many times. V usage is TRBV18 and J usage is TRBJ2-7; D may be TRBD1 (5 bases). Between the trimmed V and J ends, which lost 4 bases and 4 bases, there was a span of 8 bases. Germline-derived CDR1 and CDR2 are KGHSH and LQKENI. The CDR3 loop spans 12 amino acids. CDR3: CASSQGFYEQYF. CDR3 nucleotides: TGTGCCAGCTCACAGGGGTTTTACGAGCAGTACTTC.

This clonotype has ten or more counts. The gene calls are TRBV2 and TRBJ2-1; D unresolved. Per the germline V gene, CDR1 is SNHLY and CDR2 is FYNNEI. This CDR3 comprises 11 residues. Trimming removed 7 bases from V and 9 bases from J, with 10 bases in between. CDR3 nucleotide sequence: TGTGCCAGCAATCAGTGGGGTGAGCAGTTCTTC. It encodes CASNQWGEQFF.